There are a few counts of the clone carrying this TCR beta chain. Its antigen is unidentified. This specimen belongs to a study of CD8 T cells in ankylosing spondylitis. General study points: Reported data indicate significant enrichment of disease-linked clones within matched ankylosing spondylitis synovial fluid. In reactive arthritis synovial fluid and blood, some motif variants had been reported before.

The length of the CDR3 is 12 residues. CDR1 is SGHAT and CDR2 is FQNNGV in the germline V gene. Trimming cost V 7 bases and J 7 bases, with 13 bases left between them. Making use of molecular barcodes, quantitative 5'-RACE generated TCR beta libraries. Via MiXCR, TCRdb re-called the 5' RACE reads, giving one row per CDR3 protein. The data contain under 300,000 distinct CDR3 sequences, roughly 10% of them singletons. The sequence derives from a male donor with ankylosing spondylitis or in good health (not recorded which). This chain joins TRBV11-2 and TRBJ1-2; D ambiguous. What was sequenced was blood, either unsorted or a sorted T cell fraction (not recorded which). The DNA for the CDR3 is TGTGCCAGCACCGTTGGGGAGCGTGGCTACACCTTC. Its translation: CASTVGERGYTF.